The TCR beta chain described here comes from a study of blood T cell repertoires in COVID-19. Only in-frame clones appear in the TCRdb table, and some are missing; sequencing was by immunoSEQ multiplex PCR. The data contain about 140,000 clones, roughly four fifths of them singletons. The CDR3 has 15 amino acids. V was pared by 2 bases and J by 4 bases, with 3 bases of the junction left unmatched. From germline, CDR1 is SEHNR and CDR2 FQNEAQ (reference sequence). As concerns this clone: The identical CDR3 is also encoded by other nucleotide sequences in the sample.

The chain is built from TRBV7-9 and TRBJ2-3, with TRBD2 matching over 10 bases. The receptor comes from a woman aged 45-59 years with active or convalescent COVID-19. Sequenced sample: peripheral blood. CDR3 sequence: CASSLSGGAADTQYF. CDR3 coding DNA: TGTGCCAGCAGCTTAAGCGGGGGGGCCGCAGATACGCAGTATTTT.